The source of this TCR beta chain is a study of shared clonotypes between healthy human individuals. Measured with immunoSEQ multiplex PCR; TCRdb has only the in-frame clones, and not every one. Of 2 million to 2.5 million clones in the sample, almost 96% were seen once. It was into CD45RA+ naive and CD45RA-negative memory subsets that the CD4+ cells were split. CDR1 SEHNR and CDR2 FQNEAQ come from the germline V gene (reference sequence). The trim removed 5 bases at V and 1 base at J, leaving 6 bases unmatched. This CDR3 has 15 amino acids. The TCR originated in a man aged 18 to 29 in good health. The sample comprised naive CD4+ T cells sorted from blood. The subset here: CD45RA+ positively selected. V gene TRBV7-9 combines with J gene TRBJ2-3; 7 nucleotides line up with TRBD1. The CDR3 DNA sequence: TGTGCCAGCAGCCTAGGGACAGTGGGCACAGATACGCAGTATTTT. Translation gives CASSLGTVGTDTQYF.